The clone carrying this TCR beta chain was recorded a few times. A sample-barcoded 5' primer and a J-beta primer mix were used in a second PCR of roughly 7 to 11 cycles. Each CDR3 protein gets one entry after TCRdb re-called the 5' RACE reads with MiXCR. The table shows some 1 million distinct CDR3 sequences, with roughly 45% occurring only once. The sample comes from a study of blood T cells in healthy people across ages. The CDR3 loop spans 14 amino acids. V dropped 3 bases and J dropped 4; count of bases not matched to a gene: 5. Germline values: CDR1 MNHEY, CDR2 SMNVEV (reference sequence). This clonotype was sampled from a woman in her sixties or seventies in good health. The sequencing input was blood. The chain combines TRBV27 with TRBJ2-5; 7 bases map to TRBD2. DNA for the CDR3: TGTGCCAGCAGTTTTCGGGGGGTGGGAGAGACCCAGTACTTC. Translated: CASSFRGVGETQYF.